The clone carrying this T cell receptor (beta chain) was picked up many times. The antigen is not known. The CDR3 sequence is 15 residues long. V shed 6 bases, J shed 0 bases, and the junction held 3 bases outside the gene matches. Germline CDR1 LNHDA, CDR2 SQIVND (reference sequence). The iRepertoire nested amplicon-rescue multiplex PCR amplified TCR alpha and beta CDR3s from RNA. Via MiXCR, TCRdb re-called the multiplex PCR reads, giving one row per CDR3 protein. The sample consists of approximately 88,000 distinct CDR3 sequences, about 23% of them appearing once. The sample originates from a study of glioma-infiltrating T cells. Findings of the study overall: Very few CDR3 sequences were shared between tissue and blood. Tissue-blood divergence was below expectation in non-neoplastic patients, above in gliomas.

Sequencing input: glioma tissue, nonneoplastic brain tissue, or PBMCs (not recorded which). The sequence came from a human donor with low-grade glioma or glioblastoma, undergoing nonglioma brain surgery, or in good health (not recorded which). This sequence joins TRBV19 and TRBJ1-3, with 9 bases matching TRBD1. The CDR3 bases are TGTGCCAGTAGCGGACAGGGGATCTCTGGAAACACCATATATTTT. This codes for CASSGQGISGNTIYF.